This T cell receptor (beta chain) was recovered during a study of PD-1 blockade in classical Hodgkin lymphoma. The study's findings and limits: Newly diagnosed patients were reported to exhibit reduced baseline TCR diversity relative to healthy donors. CD4+ TCR diversity, unlike CD8+, climbed significantly by C4D1.

About this clone itself: Its antigen is currently unknown.

The patients all showed relapse after autologous stem cell transplantation, while their brentuximab vedotin exposure varied. The data were produced by immunoSEQ multiplex PCR, yet TCRdb's version contains in-frame clones alone and is incomplete. Among some 84,000 clones, about nine tenths were seen once, and the ten largest hold roughly 3%. J was trimmed by 7 bases and V by 0 bases; bases with no gene match: 6. CDR1 is SGHTA, CDR2 FQGNSA, per germline. The CDR3 length is 15 residues. This rearrangement joins TRBV7-2 to TRBJ2-7, with TRBD2 matching over 10 bases. Specimen: peripheral blood mononuclear cells (PBMCs), collected before the second cycle of nivolumab. The TCR sequence derives from a human donor with classical Hodgkin lymphoma. For the CDR3, the DNA is TGTGCCAGCAGCTTAGCCCTAGCGGGAGTGGGGGAGCAGTACTTC. Encoded protein: CASSLALAGVGEQYF.